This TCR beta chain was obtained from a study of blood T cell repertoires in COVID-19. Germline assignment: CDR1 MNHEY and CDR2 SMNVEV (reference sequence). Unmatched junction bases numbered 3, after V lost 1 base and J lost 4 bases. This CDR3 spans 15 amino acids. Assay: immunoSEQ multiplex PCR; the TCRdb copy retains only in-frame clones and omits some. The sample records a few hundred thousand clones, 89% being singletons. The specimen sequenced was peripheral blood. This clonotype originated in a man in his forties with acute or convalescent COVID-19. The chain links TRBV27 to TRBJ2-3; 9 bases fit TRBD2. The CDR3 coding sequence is TGTGCCAGCAGTTTATTTAGCGGGAGCCCAGATACGCAGTATTTT. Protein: CASSLFSGSPDTQYF.